The 13 T cell receptor beta chains in this list originate from one sample, sequenced in a study of neoadjuvant anti-PD-1 for oral cavity cancer. The assay was immunoSEQ multiplex PCR, and TCRdb's table has in-frame clones only and misses some. The table includes just over 9,000 clones, around 66% detected once. As for time point: after neoadjuvant nivolumab, at surgical resection. The starting material was PBMCs, obtained after nivolumab (anti-PD-1) treatment. The receptor set was obtained from a person between 40 and 79 years old with oral cavity squamous cell carcinoma.

The rearrangement links TRBV7-8 to TRBJ1-6, with 10 bases matching TRBD1. Germline CDR1 is SGHVS and CDR2 is FQNEAQ. CDR3 length: 17 amino acids. The J segment lost 6 bases and the V segment lost 3 bases, leaving 8 bases of the junction unmatched. In DNA, the CDR3 is TGTGCCAGCAGCTTCCAGACAGGGGGCTCGTCTAATTCACCCCTCCACTTT. Translated, it gives CASSFQTGGSSNSPLHF.

The V and J genes are TRBV4-1 and TRBJ1-2; 7 nucleotides align to TRBD1. V dropped 6 bases and J dropped 4; count of bases not matched to a gene: 14. This CDR3 contains 16 residues. The germline CDR1 and CDR2 sequences are MGHRA and YSYEKL. The CDR3, as DNA: TGCGCCAGCAGTCGAGACCCGGGACAGCGAAGCTATGGCTACACCTTC. It yields the protein CASSRDPGQRSYGYTF.

The table lists this clone with a count of one. The chain links TRBV7-6 to TRBJ1-4; D possibly corresponds to TRBD1 (5 bases). Trimming took 5 bases from V and 2 from J, leaving 12 bases between them. This CDR3 is 15 amino acids long. CDR1 is SGHVS, CDR2 FNYEAQ, per germline. CDR3 DNA: TGTGCCAGCAGCCCTGCGAGGGGTACTAATGAAAAACTGTTTTTT. Translating gives CASSPARGTNEKLFF.

This clone was seen only a few times. The V and J genes are TRBV11-3 and TRBJ1-5; D not certain. CDR1 is SGHNT and CDR2 is YENEEA in the germline V gene. V was cut by 3 bases and J by 4 bases, with 4 bases left in between. The CDR3 loop spans 12 amino acids. The CDR3 region is CASSFHNQPQHF. The CDR3 nucleotides read TGTGCCAGCAGCTTCCATAATCAGCCCCAGCATTTT. The entire variable domain, with the rest obtained from reference TRBV11-3 and TRBJ1-5, is as follows: EAGVVQSPRYKIIEKKQPVAFWCNPISGHNTLYWYLQNLGQGPELLIRYENEEAVDDSQLPKDRFSAERLKGVDSTLKIQPAELGDSAVYLCASSFHNQPQHFGDGTRLSIL.

The J gene is TRBJ2-5, the V gene TRBV7-9, with TRBD2 as a possible D gene (6 bases). V lost 5 bases, J lost 1 base, and 11 bases lay in between. CDR3 length equals 14 residues. Per the germline V gene, CDR1 is SEHNR and CDR2 is FQNEAQ (reference sequence). The chain's CDR3 is CASSPPGVQETQYF. In DNA, the CDR3 is TGTGCCAGCAGCCCCCCGGGGGTCCAAGAGACCCAGTACTTC.

The rearrangement uses TRBV7-9 and TRBJ1-4, with D uncertain. Germline lookup yields CDR1 SEHNR and CDR2 FQNEAQ (reference sequence). The CDR3 spans 13 residues. V shed 4 bases and J shed 0 bases, with 3 bases lying between them. CDR3 nucleotides: TGTGCCAGCAGCTCCTCAACTAATGAAAAACTGTTTTTT. Its translation is CASSSSTNEKLFF.

The chain's CDR3 is CAISEWSGTGGATDTQYF. DNA for the CDR3: TGTGCCATCAGTGAGTGGTCCGGGACAGGGGGCGCGACAGATACGCAGTATTTT. The rearrangement uses TRBV10-3 and TRBJ2-3; the match to TRBD1 covers 12 bases. CDR3 size: 18 residues. The germline V gene has CDR1 ENHRY and CDR2 SYGVKD. V shed 1 base and J 3 bases; nucleotides not matched to a gene: 8.

The chain is built from TRBV15 and TRBJ2-7, with 7 bases matching TRBD1. CDR1 LNHNV and CDR2 YYDKDF come from the germline V gene (reference sequence). After removal of 3 bases from V and 0 bases from J, the junction contained 5 bases not matched to a gene. The CDR3 contains 15 residues. CDR3 residues: CATSSGTVRSYEQYF. CDR3 nucleotide sequence: TGTGCCACCAGCAGCGGGACAGTTCGCTCCTACGAGCAGTACTTC.

V is TRBV2 and J is TRBJ2-5; no reliable D call. V gave up 4 bases and J gave up 7 bases, with 4 bases separating them. The CDR3 spans 10 residues. CDR1 and CDR2 (germline): SNHLY, FYNNEI. CDR3 nucleotide sequence: TGTGCCAGCAGTGCGGTGACCCAGTACTTC. Its protein product is CASSAVTQYF.

CDR3: CASSLEGGPTDTQYF. The DNA for the CDR3 is TGTGCCAGCAGCTTAGAGGGAGGGCCTACAGATACGCAGTATTTT. The chain links TRBV11-3 to TRBJ2-3, with 7 bases aligning to TRBD2. CDR3 length: 15 residues. Per germline, CDR1 SGHNT and CDR2 YENEEA. The J segment lost 3 bases and the V segment lost 0 bases, leaving 3 bases of the junction unmatched.

The chain recombines TRBV11-2 with TRBJ2-2; 8 nucleotides agree with TRBD1. The trim removed 5 bases at V and 2 bases at J, leaving 13 bases unmatched. This CDR3 spans 18 amino acids. CDR1 is SGHAT, CDR2 FQNNGV, per germline. The DNA for the CDR3 is TGTGCCAGCAGCCTAAGGGCAGGGGGCGCGGGAAACACCGGGGAGCTGTTTTTT. This encodes CASSLRAGGAGNTGELFF. Full variable domain (rest looked up from reference TRBV11-2 and TRBJ2-2): EAGVAQSPRYKIIEKRQSVAFWCNPISGHATLYWYQQILGQGPKLLIQFQNNGVVDDSQLPKDRFSAERLKGVDSTLKIQPAKLEDSAVYLCASSLRAGGAGNTGELFFGEGSRLTVL.

This chain uses TRBV5-4 with TRBJ1-2; no clear D. This CDR3 spans 13 amino acids. Trimming took 1 base from V and 2 from J, leaving 6 bases between them. Germline loops: CDR1 SGHNT, CDR2 YYREEE (reference sequence). The CDR3, as DNA: TGTGCCAGCAGCTTGTCCCAAAACTATGGCTACACCTTC. Amino acid sequence: CASSLSQNYGYTF.

This clone was recorded once. The J gene is TRBJ2-1, the V gene TRBV6-6, with D perhaps matching TRBD1 (5 bases). The CDR3 loop spans 11 amino acids. Germline CDR1 and CDR2: MNHNY and SVGAGI (reference sequence). Deletions cut 7 bases from V and 7 bases from J, with 8 bases between. The chain's CDR3 is CASTSGNEQFF. The DNA of the CDR3 is TGTGCCAGCACCTCAGGGAATGAGCAGTTCTTC.